Listed below are T cell receptor beta chains from one sample, sequenced in a study of Graves' ophthalmopathy and Graves' hyperthyroidism. Each CDR3 protein is one row after TCRdb ran MiXCR on the multiplex PCR reads. Of more than 1,000,000 distinct CDR3 sequences listed, roughly 35% are singletons. Sequences were obtained from peripheral blood or thyroid tissue (not recorded which). The receptors were gathered from an adult man with Graves' hyperthyroidism. Each CDR3 is given with its conserved first and last residue. The D gene is left open where the match is weak. Size values are once, few and many counts, or a class for expanded clones, and some rows have none.

v_gene: TRBV7-6
d_gene: .
j_gene: TRBJ1-4
abundance: .
CDR3aa: CASSADTESTEKLFF
CDR3nt: TGTGCCAGCAGCGCCGACACGGAAAGTACTGAAAAACTGTTTTTT

v_gene: TRBV20-1
d_gene: TRBD1
j_gene: TRBJ1-3
abundance: few
CDR3aa: CSARINTGGWGHTIYF
CDR3nt: TGCAGTGCTAGAATCAATACAGGGGGCTGGGGGCACACCATATATTTT

v_gene: TRBV7-2
d_gene: .
j_gene: TRBJ2-7
abundance: many
CDR3aa: CASSLRRSTYEQYF
CDR3nt: TGTGCCAGCAGCTTACGACGGAGTACCTACGAGCAGTACTTC

v_gene: TRBV5-1
d_gene: TRBD1
j_gene: TRBJ1-2
abundance: many
CDR3aa: CASSVGTDGYTF
CDR3nt: TGCGCCAGCAGCGTAGGGACAGATGGCTACACCTTC

v_gene: TRBV19
d_gene: .
j_gene: TRBJ1-1
abundance: many
CDR3aa: CASSIVSFGRNTEAFF
CDR3nt: TGTGCCAGTAGTATAGTCAGTTTTGGCAGGAACACTGAAGCTTTCTTT

v_gene: TRBV6-1
d_gene: .
j_gene: TRBJ1-5
abundance: .
CDR3aa: CASSYSILGNQPQHF
CDR3nt: TGTGCCAGCAGTTACTCGATTTTGGGGAATCAGCCCCAGCATTTT

v_gene: TRBV19
d_gene: TRBD1
j_gene: TRBJ2-7
abundance: .
CDR3aa: CASSIPTGTGANEQCF
CDR3nt: TGTGCCAGTAGTATTCCAACCGGGACAGGGGCCAACGAGCAGTGCTTC

v_gene: TRBV4-3
d_gene: .
j_gene: TRBJ2-5
abundance: many
CDR3aa: CASSQGQTAEETQYF
CDR3nt: TGCGCCAGCAGCCAAGGTCAGACAGCGGAAGAGACCCAGTACTTC

v_gene: TRBV6-5
d_gene: .
j_gene: TRBJ2-7
abundance: few
CDR3aa: CASSYVSSYEQYF
CDR3nt: TGTGCCAGCAGTTACGTAAGCTCCTACGAGCAGTACTTC

v_gene: TRBV25-1
d_gene: .
j_gene: TRBJ1-1
abundance: .
CDR3aa: CASSPAGFESNTEAFF
CDR3nt: TGTGCCAGCAGTCCCGCAGGGTTCGAGTCCAACACTGAAGCTTTCTTT

v_gene: TRBV25-1
d_gene: .
j_gene: TRBJ1-5
abundance: many
CDR3aa: CASSELGWRSNQPQHF
CDR3nt: TGTGCCAGCAGTGAATTAGGGTGGAGAAGCAATCAGCCCCAGCATTTT

v_gene: TRBV9
d_gene: TRBD2
j_gene: TRBJ2-2
abundance: few
CDR3aa: CASSVALAGNTGELFF
CDR3nt: TGTGCCAGCAGCGTAGCACTAGCGGGAAACACCGGGGAGCTGTTTTTT

v_gene: TRBV19
d_gene: TRBD1
j_gene: TRBJ1-5
abundance: many
CDR3aa: CASTRETGTNQPQHF
CDR3nt: TGTGCCAGTACGAGGGAGACAGGGACGAATCAGCCCCAGCATTTT

v_gene: TRBV10-1
d_gene: .
j_gene: TRBJ2-7
abundance: many
CDR3aa: CASTSGQGTEQYF
CDR3nt: TGCGCCAGCACTTCGGGGCAGGGCACCGAGCAGTACTTC

v_gene: TRBV5-6
d_gene: .
j_gene: TRBJ1-2
abundance: .
CDR3aa: CASSGGRSISYGYTF
CDR3nt: TGTGCCAGCAGCGGGGGCAGATCCATCTCCTATGGCTACACCTTC

v_gene: TRBV12-3/TRBV12-4
d_gene: .
j_gene: TRBJ2-5
abundance: many
CDR3aa: CASSLTGETQYF
CDR3nt: TGTGCCAGCAGCTTAACTGGGGAGACCCAGTACTTC

v_gene: TRBV12-3/TRBV12-4
d_gene: TRBD1
j_gene: TRBJ2-5
abundance: few
CDR3aa: CASRSTGMGETQYF
CDR3nt: TGTGCCAGCAGATCGACAGGGATGGGGGAGACCCAGTACTTC

v_gene: TRBV11-2
d_gene: .
j_gene: TRBJ2-3
abundance: few
CDR3aa: CASSLTGVSTDTQYF
CDR3nt: TGTGCCAGCAGCTTGACGGGGGTTAGCACAGATACGCAGTATTTT

v_gene: TRBV9
d_gene: .
j_gene: TRBJ2-3
abundance: .
CDR3aa: CASSVAQSGRTDTQYF
CDR3nt: TGTGCCAGCAGCGTAGCCCAGAGTGGGCGGACAGATACGCAGTATTTT

v_gene: TRBV25-1
d_gene: .
j_gene: TRBJ1-1
abundance: once
CDR3aa: CASSPTTKGHTEAFF
CDR3nt: TGTGCCAGCAGCCCAACCACAAAGGGGCACACTGAAGCTTTCTTT

v_gene: TRBV10-2
d_gene: TRBD1
j_gene: TRBJ2-7
abundance: many
CDR3aa: CASFGTETYEQYF
CDR3nt: TGCGCCAGTTTCGGGACAGAGACTTACGAGCAGTACTTC

v_gene: TRBV25-1
d_gene: .
j_gene: TRBJ1-2
abundance: .
CDR3aa: CASSSTARVYGYTF
CDR3nt: TGTGCCAGCAGTTCCACTGCCAGGGTCTATGGCTACACCTTC

v_gene: TRBV5-1
d_gene: .
j_gene: TRBJ1-6
abundance: .
CDR3aa: CASSPNPSDNSPLHF
CDR3nt: TGCGCCAGCAGCCCCAACCCTTCTGATAATTCACCCCTCCACTTT

v_gene: TRBV7-9
d_gene: .
j_gene: TRBJ2-7
abundance: .
CDR3aa: CAARTGASAPYF
CDR3nt: TGTGCCGCTCGGACGGGGGCTAGCGCGCCGTACTTC

v_gene: TRBV10-3
d_gene: .
j_gene: TRBJ1-5
abundance: .
CDR3aa: CAIRDDTSNQPQHF
CDR3nt: TGTGCCATCCGGGACGACACCTCTAATCAGCCCCAGCATTTT

v_gene: TRBV28
d_gene: .
j_gene: TRBJ1-4
abundance: .
CDR3aa: CASSNGGGGEKLFF
CDR3nt: TGTGCCAGCAGCAACGGGGGCGGTGGAGAAAAACTGTTTTTT

v_gene: TRBV20-1
d_gene: .
j_gene: TRBJ2-5
abundance: .
CDR3aa: CSASSLGQRETQYF
CDR3nt: TGCAGTGCCAGTAGTTTGGGTCAACGGGAGACCCAGTACTTC

v_gene: TRBV6-5
d_gene: .
j_gene: TRBJ1-2
abundance: .
CDR3aa: CASGVSNYGYTF
CDR3nt: TGTGCCAGCGGGGTATCTAACTATGGCTACACCTTC

v_gene: TRBV20-1
d_gene: TRBD1
j_gene: TRBJ2-5
abundance: .
CDR3aa: CSAGRGRGWPETQYF
CDR3nt: TGCAGTGCTGGCAGGGGGCGTGGGTGGCCAGAGACCCAGTACTTC

v_gene: TRBV5-8
d_gene: .
j_gene: TRBJ1-2
abundance: .
CDR3aa: CASSRDTSVYTF
CDR3nt: TGTGCCAGCAGCCGGGACACGTCGGTCTACACCTTC

v_gene: TRBV7-9
d_gene: .
j_gene: TRBJ2-5
abundance: many
CDR3aa: CASSLLRGRETQYF
CDR3nt: TGTGCCAGCAGCTTACTTCGGGGGCGGGAGACCCAGTACTTC

v_gene: TRBV29-1
d_gene: TRBD2
j_gene: TRBJ2-7
abundance: .
CDR3aa: CSVVGGIGYGYTYEQYF
CDR3nt: TGCAGCGTTGTGGGAGGGATCGGTTATGGCTACACCTACGAGCAGTACTTC

v_gene: TRBV12-3/TRBV12-4
d_gene: .
j_gene: TRBJ2-2
abundance: few
CDR3aa: CASSAPWLTTGELFF
CDR3nt: TGTGCCAGCAGTGCCCCTTGGCTTACCACCGGGGAGCTGTTTTTT

v_gene: TRBV29-1
d_gene: .
j_gene: TRBJ1-1
abundance: many
CDR3aa: CSVESLGGAFF
CDR3nt: TGCAGCGTTGAAAGTCTCGGCGGAGCTTTCTTT

v_gene: TRBV30
d_gene: .
j_gene: TRBJ1-6
abundance: many
CDR3aa: CAWSVRADSPLHF
CDR3nt: TGTGCCTGGAGTGTACGTGCGGATTCACCCCTCCACTTT